This TCR beta chain was sequenced in a study of blood T cell repertoires in COVID-19. This clone is a singleton in its sample. Compared with germline, one end of the junction differs, possibly owing to a read error. The data were produced by immunoSEQ multiplex PCR, yet TCRdb's version contains in-frame clones alone and is incomplete. This table has hundreds of thousands of clones, more than 70% appearing once. Specimen: PBMCs or T cells enriched from blood (not recorded which). This receptor was taken from a man younger than 40 with acute COVID-19.

This CDR3 reads CAWRHGTVVFF. CDR3 DNA: TGTGCCTGGAGGCACGGGACAGTGGTTTTTTTT. The V and J genes are TRBV30 and TRBJ1-1; 7 nucleotides align to TRBD1. Per the germline V gene, CDR1 is GTSNPN and CDR2 is SVGIG (reference sequence). CDR3 length equals 11 residues.